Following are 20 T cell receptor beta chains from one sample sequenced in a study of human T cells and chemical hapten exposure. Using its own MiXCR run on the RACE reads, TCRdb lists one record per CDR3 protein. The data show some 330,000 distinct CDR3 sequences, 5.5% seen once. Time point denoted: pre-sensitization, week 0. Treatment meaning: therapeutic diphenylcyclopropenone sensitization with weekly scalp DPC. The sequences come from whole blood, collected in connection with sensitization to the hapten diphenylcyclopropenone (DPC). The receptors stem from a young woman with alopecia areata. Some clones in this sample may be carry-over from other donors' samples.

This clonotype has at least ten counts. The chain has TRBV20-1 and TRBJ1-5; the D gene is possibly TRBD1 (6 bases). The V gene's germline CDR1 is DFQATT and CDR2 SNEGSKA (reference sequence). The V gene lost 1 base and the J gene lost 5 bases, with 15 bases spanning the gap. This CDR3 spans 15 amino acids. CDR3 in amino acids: CSARGGTGRDQPQHF. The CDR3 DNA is TGCAGTGCTAGAGGCGGCACAGGGCGGGATCAGCCCCAGCATTTT.

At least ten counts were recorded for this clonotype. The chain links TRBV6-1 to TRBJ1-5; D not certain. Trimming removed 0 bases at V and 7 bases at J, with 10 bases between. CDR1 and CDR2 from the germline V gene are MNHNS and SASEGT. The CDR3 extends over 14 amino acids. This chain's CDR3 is CASSEAPGNQPQHF. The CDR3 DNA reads TGTGCCAGCAGTGAAGCGCCGGGAAACCAGCCCCAGCATTTT.

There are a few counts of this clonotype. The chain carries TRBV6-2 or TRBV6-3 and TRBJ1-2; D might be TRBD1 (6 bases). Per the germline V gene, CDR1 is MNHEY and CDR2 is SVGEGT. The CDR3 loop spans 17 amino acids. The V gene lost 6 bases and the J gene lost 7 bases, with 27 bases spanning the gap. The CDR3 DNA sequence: TGTGCCAGCAGCCAACCCGGTGCAGGGGAGGCAAGCTCTGGCTACACCTTC. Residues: CASSQPGAGEASSGYTF.

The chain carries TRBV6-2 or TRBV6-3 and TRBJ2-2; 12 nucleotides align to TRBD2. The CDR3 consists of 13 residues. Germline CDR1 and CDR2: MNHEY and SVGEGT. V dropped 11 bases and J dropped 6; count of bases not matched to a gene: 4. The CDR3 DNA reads TGTGCCGGGGGGACTAGCGGGTCCGGGGAGCTGTTTTTT. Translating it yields CAGGTSGSGELFF.

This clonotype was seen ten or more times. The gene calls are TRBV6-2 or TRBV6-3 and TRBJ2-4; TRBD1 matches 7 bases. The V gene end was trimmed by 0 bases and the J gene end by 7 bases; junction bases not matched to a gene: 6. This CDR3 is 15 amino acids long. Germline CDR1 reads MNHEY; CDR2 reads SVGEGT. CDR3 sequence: CASSYSIGTANIQYF. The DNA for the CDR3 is TGTGCCAGCAGTTACTCGATCGGGACAGCCAACATTCAGTACTTC.

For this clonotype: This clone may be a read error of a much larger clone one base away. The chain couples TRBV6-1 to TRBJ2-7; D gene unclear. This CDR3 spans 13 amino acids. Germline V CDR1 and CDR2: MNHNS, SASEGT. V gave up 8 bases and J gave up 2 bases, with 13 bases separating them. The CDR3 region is CASLPQEPYEQYF. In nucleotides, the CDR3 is TGTGCCAGCCTGCCTCAAGAACCCTACGAGCAGTACTTC.

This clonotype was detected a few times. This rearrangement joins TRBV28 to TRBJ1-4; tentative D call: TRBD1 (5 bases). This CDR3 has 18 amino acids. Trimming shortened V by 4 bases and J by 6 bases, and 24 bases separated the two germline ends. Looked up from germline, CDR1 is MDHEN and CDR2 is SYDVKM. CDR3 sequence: CASSSYKILGETDEKLFF. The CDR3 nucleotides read TGTGCCAGCAGTTCCTACAAAATCTTAGGGGAGACGGATGAAAAACTGTTTTTT.

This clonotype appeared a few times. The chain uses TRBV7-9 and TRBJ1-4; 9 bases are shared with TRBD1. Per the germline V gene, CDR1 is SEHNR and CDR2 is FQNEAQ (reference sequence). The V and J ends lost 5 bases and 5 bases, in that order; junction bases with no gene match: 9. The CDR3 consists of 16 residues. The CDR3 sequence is CASSPTGGSGNEKLFF. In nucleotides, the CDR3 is TGTGCCAGCAGCCCGACAGGGGGAAGTGGAAATGAAAAACTGTTTTTT.

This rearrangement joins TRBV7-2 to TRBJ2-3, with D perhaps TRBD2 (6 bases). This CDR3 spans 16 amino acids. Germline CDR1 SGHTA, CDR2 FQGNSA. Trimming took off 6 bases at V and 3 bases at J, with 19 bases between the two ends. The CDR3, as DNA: TGTGCCAGCAGTTGGGAGGCCCCCGCGCTAACAGATACGCAGTATTTT. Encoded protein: CASSWEAPALTDTQYF.

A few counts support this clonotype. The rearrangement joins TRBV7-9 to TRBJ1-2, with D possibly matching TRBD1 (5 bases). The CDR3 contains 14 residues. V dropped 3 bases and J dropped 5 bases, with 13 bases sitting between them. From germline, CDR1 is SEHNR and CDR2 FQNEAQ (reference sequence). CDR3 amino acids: CASSFAGSDYGYTF. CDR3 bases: TGTGCCAGCAGCTTCGCAGGGTCGGATTATGGCTACACCTTC.

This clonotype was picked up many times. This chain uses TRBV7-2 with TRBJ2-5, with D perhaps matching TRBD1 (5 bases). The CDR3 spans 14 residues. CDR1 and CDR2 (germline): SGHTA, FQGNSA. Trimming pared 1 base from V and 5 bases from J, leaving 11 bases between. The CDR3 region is CASSLGQHPETQYF. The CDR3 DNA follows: TGTGCCAGCAGCTTAGGACAGCACCCGGAGACCCAGTACTTC.

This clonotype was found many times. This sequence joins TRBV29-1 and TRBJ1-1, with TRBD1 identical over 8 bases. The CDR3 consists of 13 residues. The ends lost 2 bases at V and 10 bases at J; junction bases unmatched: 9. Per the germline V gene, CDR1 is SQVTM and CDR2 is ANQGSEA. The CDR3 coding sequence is TGCAGCGTTGAAAGAGACAGGGGAGATCCAGCTTTCTTT. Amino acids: CSVERDRGDPAFF.

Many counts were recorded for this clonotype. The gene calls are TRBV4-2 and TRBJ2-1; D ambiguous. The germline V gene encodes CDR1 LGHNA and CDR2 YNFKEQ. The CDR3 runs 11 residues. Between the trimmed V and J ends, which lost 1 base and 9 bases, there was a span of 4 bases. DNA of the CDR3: TGTGCCAGCAGCCAAGGCCTTGAGCAGTTCTTC. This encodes CASSQGLEQFF.

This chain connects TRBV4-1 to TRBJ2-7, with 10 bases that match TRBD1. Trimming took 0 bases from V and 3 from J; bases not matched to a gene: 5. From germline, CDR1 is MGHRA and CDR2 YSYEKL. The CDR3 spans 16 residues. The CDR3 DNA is TGCGCCAGCAGCCAAGACCGGGACAGGGGCCGCTACGAGCAGTACTTC. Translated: CASSQDRDRGRYEQYF.

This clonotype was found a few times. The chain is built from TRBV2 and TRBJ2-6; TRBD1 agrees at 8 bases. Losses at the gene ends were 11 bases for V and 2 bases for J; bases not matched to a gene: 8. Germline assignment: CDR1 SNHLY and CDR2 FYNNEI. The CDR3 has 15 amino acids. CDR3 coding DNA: TGTGCCGGCGGACAGGGTCAAACTGGGGCCAACGTCCTGACTTTC. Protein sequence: CAGGQGQTGANVLTF.

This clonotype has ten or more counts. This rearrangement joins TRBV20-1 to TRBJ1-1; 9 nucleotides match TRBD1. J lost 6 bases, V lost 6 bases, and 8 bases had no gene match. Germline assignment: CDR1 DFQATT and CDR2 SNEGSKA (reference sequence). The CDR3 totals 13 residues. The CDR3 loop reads CSARTGAGPEAFF. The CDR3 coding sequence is TGCAGTGCCCGGACAGGGGCGGGACCTGAAGCTTTCTTT.

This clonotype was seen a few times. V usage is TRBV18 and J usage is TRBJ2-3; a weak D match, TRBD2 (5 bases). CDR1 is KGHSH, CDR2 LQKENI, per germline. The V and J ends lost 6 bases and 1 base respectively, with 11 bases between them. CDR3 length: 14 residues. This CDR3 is CASSGRGGTDTQYF. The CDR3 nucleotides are TGTGCCAGCTCCGGCCGGGGAGGCACAGATACGCAGTATTTT. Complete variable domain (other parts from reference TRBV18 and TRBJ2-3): NAGVMQNPRHLVRRRGQEARLRCSPMKGHSHVYWYRQLPEEGLKFMVYLQKENIIDESGMPKERFSAEFPKEGPSILRIQQVVRGDSAAYFCASSGRGGTDTQYFGPGTRLTVL.

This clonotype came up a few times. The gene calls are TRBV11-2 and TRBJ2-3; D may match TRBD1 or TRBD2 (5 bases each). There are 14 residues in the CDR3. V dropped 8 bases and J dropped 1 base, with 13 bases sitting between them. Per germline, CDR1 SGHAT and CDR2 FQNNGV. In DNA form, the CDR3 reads TGTGCCAGCCAGGGTGGGGGTGGCACAGATACGCAGTATTTT. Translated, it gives CASQGGGGTDTQYF. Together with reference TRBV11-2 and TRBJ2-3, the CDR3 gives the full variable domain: EAGVAQSPRYKIIEKRQSVAFWCNPISGHATLYWYQQILGQGPKLLIQFQNNGVVDDSQLPKDRFSAERLKGVDSTLKIQPAKLEDSAVYLCASQGGGGTDTQYFGPGTRLTVL.

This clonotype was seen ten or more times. The CDR3 DNA reads as TGCGCCAGCAGCTTGGAGGTAGGGCTGCGAGCTTTCTTT. It translates to CASSLEVGLRAFF. The V gene is TRBV5-1, the J gene TRBJ1-1, with D unclear. This CDR3 is built from 13 residues. Germline CDR1 is SGHRS and CDR2 is YFSETQ. V gave up 0 bases and J gave up 10 bases, with 13 bases separating them.

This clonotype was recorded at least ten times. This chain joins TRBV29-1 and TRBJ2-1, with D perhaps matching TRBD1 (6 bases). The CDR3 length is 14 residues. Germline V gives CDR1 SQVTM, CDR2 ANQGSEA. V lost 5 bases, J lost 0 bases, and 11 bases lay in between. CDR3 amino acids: CSVQGLSSYNEQFF. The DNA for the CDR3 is TGCAGCGTTCAGGGGTTATCCTCCTACAATGAGCAGTTCTTC.